This T cell receptor beta chain derives from a study of cytomegalovirus exposure and HLA in healthy donors. Study-level findings and limits: Versus the approximately 720-donor mean, an Asian-associated ancestry cluster reportedly showed fewer N-insertions in a later analysis.

This CDR3 contains 15 residues. J lost 2 bases, V lost 5 bases, and 5 bases had no gene match. From germline, CDR1 is LNHDA and CDR2 SQIVND (reference sequence). Both 60 Vbeta primers and 13 Jbeta primers went into the PCR. Only in-frame clones appear in the TCRdb table, and some are missing; sequencing was by immunoSEQ multiplex PCR. The top ten clones hold around 0.69% of a sample with about 190,000 clones, about 80% of them seen once. About this clone itself: What it binds is unknown.

The donors were healthy bone marrow donors. Sequenced sample: PBMCs. The TCR comes from a boy between 10 and 17 years old in good health and CMV-seronegative. The chain uses TRBV19 and TRBJ2-1; 8 bases align to TRBD2. CDR3 sequence reads: CASSLTGGTYNEQFF. Here the CDR3 DNA reads TGTGCCAGTAGTCTGACGGGGGGGACCTACAATGAGCAGTTCTTC.